The 26 T cell receptor beta chains reported below all come from one sample, sequenced in a study of CD8 T cells in ankylosing spondylitis (dated by TCRdb to between 2016 and 2019). On the study overall, not on this receptor specifically: Blood from ankylosing spondylitis patients appeared to be characterized by a TCR beta motif made up of seven or eight highly homologous amino acid variants.

These receptors' targets are unknown. Library prep was done by 5' RACE. The instrument was an Illumina HiSeq 2500. TCRdb passed the public sequencing reads through fastp at Q25 and MiXCR, retaining productive beta sequences. Identical CDR3 proteins give one entry, which carries the most common genes and DNA. The sample has under 950,000 distinct CDR3 sequences on record, 15% to 20% of them singletons. Clones ranked in the top ten supply 15% to 20% of the sample. Source material: blood, either unsorted or a sorted T cell fraction (not recorded which). The receptors here all came from a male donor with ankylosing spondylitis.

This clonotype was seen a handful of times. The rearrangement links TRBV9 to TRBJ1-1, with D uncertain. In germline, CDR1 is SGDLS, CDR2 YYNGEE. This CDR3 region has 12 residues. Trimming removed 4 bases from V and 6 bases from J, with 10 bases in between. CDR3 sequence: CASSPRSPEAFF. The CDR3 region has the DNA TGTGCCAGCAGCCCTAGGTCCCCTGAAGCTTTCTTT.

This clonotype has just a few counts. The chain combines TRBV20-1 with TRBJ2-1, with a weak D call TRBD2 (6 bases). Germline CDR1 reads DFQATT; CDR2 reads SNEGSKA (reference sequence). The CDR3 is 12 amino acids. CDR3 sequence: CSTAEGNNEQFF. CDR3 DNA sequence: TGCAGCACGGCGGAGGGGAACAATGAGCAGTTCTTC.

The V and J genes are TRBV24-1 and TRBJ2-3, with D possibly being TRBD1 (5 bases). Germline CDR1 KGHDR, CDR2 SFDVKD. V was cut by 1 base and J by 4 bases, with 5 bases left in between. CDR3 length: 13 amino acids. The CDR3 DNA is TGTGCCACCAGTGATTTCAGGGCAGATACGCAGTATTTT. This gives the protein CATSDFRADTQYF.

The rearrangement links TRBV28 to TRBJ2-7; D ambiguous. Deletions cut 1 base from V and 0 bases from J, with 10 bases between. The CDR3 spans 15 residues. Per germline, CDR1 MDHEN and CDR2 SYDVKM. CDR3 amino acids: CASSLFGVSSYEQYF. CDR3 DNA sequence: TGTGCCAGCAGTTTATTTGGGGTGTCCTCCTACGAGCAGTACTTC. The variable domain in full, with the rest retrieved from reference TRBV28 and TRBJ2-7, is DVKVTQSSRYLVKRTGEKVFLECVQDMDHENMFWYRQDPGLGLRLIYFSYDVKMKEKGDIPEGYSVSREKKERFSLILESASTNQTSMYLCASSLFGVSSYEQYFGPGTRLTVT.

The V gene is TRBV4-1, the J gene TRBJ2-1; 10 bases agree with TRBD2. This CDR3 region has 17 residues. Per germline, CDR1 MGHRA and CDR2 YSYEKL. Trimming cost V 3 bases and J 8 bases; bases outside gene matches: 13. This CDR3 is CASSQGSGGTLGDEQFF. DNA of the CDR3: TGCGCCAGCAGCCAGGGTAGCGGGGGGACCTTGGGCGATGAGCAGTTCTTC.

The genes are TRBV30 and TRBJ2-1; the D gene is possibly TRBD2 (6 bases). The germline V gene has CDR1 GTSNPN and CDR2 SVGIG (reference sequence). This CDR3 is 12 amino acids long. V lost 3 bases and J 13 bases, leaving 16 bases between the germline ends. The CDR3 is CAWSHGGGIQFF. In DNA, the CDR3 is TGTGCCTGGAGCCATGGAGGCGGGATTCAGTTCTTC.

This clonotype was found many times. The chain joins TRBV5-1 to TRBJ2-5; tentative D call: TRBD2 (5 bases). Trimming cost V 2 bases and J 3 bases, with 14 bases left between them. The germline V gene has CDR1 SGHRS and CDR2 YFSETQ. CDR3 length: 15 residues. For the CDR3, the DNA is TGCGCCAGCAGCTTCCAAACGAGCGGCGAAGAGACCCAGTACTTC. It specifies CASSFQTSGEETQYF.

This clonotype was counted a few times. The chain has TRBV5-1 and TRBJ2-4; 8 bases align to TRBD2. CDR1 SGHRS and CDR2 YFSETQ come from the germline V gene. V lost 0 bases and J lost 5; bases outside the gene matches: 4. The CDR3 length is 15 residues. The CDR3 nucleotides read TGCGCCAGCAGCTTGGAAGGGACTAGAGAAAACATTCAGTACTTC. Its translation is CASSLEGTRENIQYF.

The rearrangement links TRBV7-2 to TRBJ1-2; TRBD1 aligns across 7 bases. Trimming removed 5 bases from V and 7 bases from J; junction bases left unmatched: 10. The CDR3 is made up of 14 amino acids. Looked up from germline, CDR1 is SGHTA and CDR2 is FQGNSA. The CDR3 reads CASSPTDRISGYTF. The CDR3 DNA reads TGTGCCAGCAGCCCGACGGACAGGATCTCTGGCTACACCTTC.

V gene TRBV12-3 or TRBV12-4 combines with J gene TRBJ1-1; D might be TRBD1 (5 bases). With 1 base removed from V and 4 bases from J, the gap between germline ends came to 13 bases. CDR3 length: 15 residues. The CDR3 bases are TGTGCCAGCAGTTTAGTTTGGGGGGGGACCACTGAAGCTTTCTTT. Its translation is CASSLVWGGTTEAFF.

The chain has TRBV29-1 and TRBJ2-3; maybe TRBD2 (6 bases). V gave up 3 bases and J gave up 5 bases, with 12 bases separating them. The length of the CDR3 is 13 residues. In germline, CDR1 is SQVTM, CDR2 ANQGSEA. The CDR3 DNA sequence: TGCAGCGTTGAGCGGGGCCCAGAAGATACGCAGTATTTT. Its protein product is CSVERGPEDTQYF.

This clonotype was seen at least ten times. The chain is built from TRBV20-1 and TRBJ2-1; the D gene could be TRBD1 or TRBD2 (5 bases each). The CDR3 has 12 residues. In germline, CDR1 is DFQATT, CDR2 SNEGSKA (reference sequence). Trimming removed 8 bases from V and 3 bases from J, with 11 bases in between. The DNA of the CDR3 is TGCAGTATCGGGACGGACTACAATGAGCAGTTCTTC. This codes for CSIGTDYNEQFF.

This chain connects TRBV9 to TRBJ2-2; D not certain. Germline loops: CDR1 SGDLS, CDR2 YYNGEE. Trimming removed 0 bases from V and 0 bases from J, with 12 bases in between. The CDR3 is made up of 17 amino acids. CDR3 nucleotide sequence: TGTGCCAGCAGCGTAGGTGGTAGCCGCGCGAACACCGGGGAGCTGTTTTTT. This gives the protein CASSVGGSRANTGELFF.

This clonotype was observed at least ten times. The V and J genes are TRBV4-1 and TRBJ2-7, with 7 bases matching TRBD2. The CDR3 is 15 amino acids. V was clipped by 1 base and J by 0 bases; unmatched bases: 3. CDR1 MGHRA and CDR2 YSYEKL come from the germline V gene. In DNA form, the CDR3 reads TGCGCCAGCAGCCAAGGGACGGGAGGCTCCTACGAGCAGTACTTC. It encodes CASSQGTGGSYEQYF.

The chain has TRBV11-2 and TRBJ2-1, with D possibly TRBD1 on 6 matching bases. The germline V and J ends were trimmed by 5 bases and 6 bases, with 20 bases remaining between them. Looked up from germline, CDR1 is SGHAT and CDR2 is FQNNGV. The CDR3 extends over 16 amino acids. In DNA, the CDR3 is TGTGCCAGCAGCGTCCGACCCGGGACAAATCTCAATGAGCAGTTCTTC. Translating it yields CASSVRPGTNLNEQFF.

The CDR3 DNA sequence: TGTGCCAGCAGTGAAGGGGGCGGGGGGGAAAAACTGTTTTTT. It encodes CASSEGGGGEKLFF. The chain carries TRBV12-3 or TRBV12-4 and TRBJ1-4; 7 bases match TRBD1. This CDR3 is built from 14 residues. With 5 bases clipped from V and 8 bases from J, the junction kept 8 bases outside the gene matches.

The gene calls are TRBV29-1 and TRBJ2-5; D is possibly TRBD1 or TRBD2 (5 bases each). The CDR3 has 14 amino acids. Germline CDR1 is SQVTM and CDR2 is ANQGSEA. V dropped 6 bases and J dropped 5 bases, with 19 bases sitting between them. The CDR3 sequence: CSVAPGPSGETQYF. CDR3 nucleotide sequence: TGCAGCGTCGCCCCGGGACCTTCCGGGGAGACCCAGTACTTC.

Only a few counts were recorded for this clonotype. V usage is TRBV20-1 and J usage is TRBJ2-7; tentative D call: TRBD2 (6 bases). Germline values: CDR1 DFQATT, CDR2 SNEGSKA (reference sequence). This CDR3 comprises 14 residues. V lost 2 bases and J lost 6, with 17 bases in between. CDR3 region: CSARQKAGTPEQYF. The CDR3 bases are TGCAGTGCTAGACAAAAAGCAGGGACTCCCGAGCAGTACTTC.

This clonotype was counted only a few times. The chain links TRBV5-1 to TRBJ1-1; D perhaps matches TRBD1 (6 bases). V lost 4 bases and J lost 7, with 11 bases in between. CDR3 length: 12 residues. Looked up from germline, CDR1 is SGHRS and CDR2 is YFSETQ. CDR3: CASSPSRGEAFF. The CDR3 DNA is TGCGCCAGCAGCCCGAGCAGGGGTGAAGCTTTCTTT.

V usage is TRBV6-5 and J usage is TRBJ1-5; D possibly corresponds to TRBD1 (5 bases). The CDR3 totals 18 residues. Trimming pared 2 bases from V and 6 bases from J, leaving 23 bases between. In germline, CDR1 is MNHEY, CDR2 SVGAGI. The CDR3 here is CASSYGGTSSQRGQPQHF. CDR3 DNA: TGTGCCAGCAGTTACGGAGGGACCTCCTCCCAGAGAGGTCAGCCCCAGCATTTT.

This clonotype was seen only once. This rearrangement joins TRBV5-1 to TRBJ2-7; D remains unclear. V shed 1 base and J shed 9 bases, with 11 bases lying between them. This CDR3 contains 12 residues. CDR1 and CDR2 (germline): SGHRS, YFSETQ. The CDR3 is CASSLSRPGQYF. Written as DNA, the CDR3 is TGCGCCAGCAGCTTGAGCAGGCCGGGGCAGTACTTC. Together with reference TRBV5-1 and TRBJ2-7, the CDR3 gives the full variable domain: KAGVTQTPRYLIKTRGQQVTLSCSPISGHRSVSWYQQTPGQGLQFLFEYFSETQRNKGNFPGRFSGRQFSNSRSEMNVSTLELGDSALYLCASSLSRPGQYFGPGTRLTVT.

The gene calls are TRBV30 and TRBJ1-4; D possibly corresponds to TRBD1 (6 bases). V lost 2 bases and J 10 bases, leaving 17 bases between the germline ends. This CDR3 is 14 amino acids long. Germline V gene sequence: CDR1 GTSNPN, CDR2 SVGIG (reference sequence). The CDR3 DNA follows: TGTGCCTGGAGTCCGGGACATACCGGCCTAAAACTGTTTTTT. This translates into CAWSPGHTGLKLFF.

This clonotype occurred many times. The rearrangement uses TRBV11-2 and TRBJ2-1; D may be TRBD2 (6 bases). The CDR3 consists of 15 residues. Germline CDR1 reads SGHAT; CDR2 reads FQNNGV. V shed 4 bases and J shed 5 bases, with 15 bases lying between them. The CDR3 loop is CASSSLAGSHNEQFF. The DNA for the CDR3 is TGTGCCAGCAGCTCGTTGGCGGGGAGTCACAATGAGCAGTTCTTC.

The CDR3 bases are TGTGCCAGCAGTTTAGGGGGCTCGTCCGGGGAGCTGTTTTTT. This encodes CASSLGGSSGELFF. The chain links TRBV27 to TRBJ2-2; possible D gene TRBD1, 6 bases. The CDR3 is 14 amino acids. V lost 2 bases and J lost 6, with 10 bases in between. Germline V gene data show CDR1 as MNHEY and CDR2 as SMNVEV (reference sequence).

This chain joins TRBV5-6 and TRBJ1-5, with D unresolved. Trimming removed 3 bases at V and 7 bases at J, with 14 bases between. The CDR3 totals 14 residues. Looked up from germline, CDR1 is SGHDT and CDR2 is YYEEEE. DNA for the CDR3: TGTGCCAGCAGCTCTGGATACGGAGCACAGCCCCAGCATTTT. Translating gives CASSSGYGAQPQHF.

V and J are TRBV20-1 and TRBJ1-5; 7 positions match TRBD1. Germline-derived CDR1 and CDR2 are DFQATT and SNEGSKA (reference sequence). The V segment lost 5 bases and the J segment 6 bases; nucleotides outside the gene matches: 10. The CDR3 is 14 residues long. In DNA form, the CDR3 reads TGCAGTGCTTCCCCCGGGACAGTCGGTCAGCCCCAGCATTTT. This encodes CSASPGTVGQPQHF.